This T cell receptor beta chain was captured by sequencing in a study of beta chain features in type 1 diabetes. Study-level points and caveats: Shorter TCRB CDR3s, moderately but significantly so, were found in Type 1 diabetes patients in all four CD4+ subsets.

To note about this clone: Antigen specificity is unknown.

The authors reverse transcribed all of the isolated RNA, so sequencing captured expressed TCRB transcripts. Assay: immunoSEQ multiplex PCR; the TCRdb copy retains only in-frame clones and omits some. Seen here are 150,000 to 200,000 clones, more than 60% observed once, and the top ten hold nearly 0.09%. Naive, central memory, regulatory and stem cell-like memory cells within the CD4+ compartment were sorted using CD45RO/CCR7/CD25/CD127/CD95/CD27. This CDR3 comprises 15 residues. Per germline, CDR1 LGHNA and CDR2 YNFKEQ. J lost 4 bases, V lost 2 bases, and 6 bases had no gene match. The sample comprised naive CD4+ T cells from blood. This sequence originates from a man aged 25-45 years with type 1 diabetes. The rearrangement links TRBV4-2 to TRBJ2-3; TRBD1 matches at 7 bases. DNA of the CDR3: TGTGCCAGCAGCCAACGAGGGGGCGCGTCAGATACGCAGTATTTT. It translates to CASSQRGGASDTQYF.